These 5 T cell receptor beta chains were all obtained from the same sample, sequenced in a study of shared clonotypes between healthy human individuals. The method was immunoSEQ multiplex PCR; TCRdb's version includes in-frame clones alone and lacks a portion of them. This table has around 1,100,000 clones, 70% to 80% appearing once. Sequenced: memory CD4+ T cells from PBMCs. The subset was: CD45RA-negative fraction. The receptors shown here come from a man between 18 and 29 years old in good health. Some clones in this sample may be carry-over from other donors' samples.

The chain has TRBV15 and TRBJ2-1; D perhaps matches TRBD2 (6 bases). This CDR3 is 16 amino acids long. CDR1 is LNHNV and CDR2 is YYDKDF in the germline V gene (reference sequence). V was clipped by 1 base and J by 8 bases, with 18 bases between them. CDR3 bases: TGTGCCACCAGCAGAGGTGGAGGGTCTAGCACCGATGAGCAGTTCTTC. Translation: CATSRGGGSSTDEQFF.

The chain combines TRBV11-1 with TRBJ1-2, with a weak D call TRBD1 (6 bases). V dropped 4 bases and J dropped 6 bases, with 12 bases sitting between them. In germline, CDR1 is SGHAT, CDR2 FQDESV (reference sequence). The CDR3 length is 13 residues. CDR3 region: CASSSLKGDGYTF. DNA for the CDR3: TGTGCCAGCAGCTCCCTCAAGGGGGATGGCTACACCTTC. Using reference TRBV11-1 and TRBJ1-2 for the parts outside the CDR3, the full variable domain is EAEVAQSPRYKITEKSQAVAFWCDPISGHATLYWYRQILGQGPELLVQFQDESVVDDSQLPKDRFSAERLKGVDSTLKIQPAELGDSAMYLCASSSLKGDGYTFGSGTRLTVV.

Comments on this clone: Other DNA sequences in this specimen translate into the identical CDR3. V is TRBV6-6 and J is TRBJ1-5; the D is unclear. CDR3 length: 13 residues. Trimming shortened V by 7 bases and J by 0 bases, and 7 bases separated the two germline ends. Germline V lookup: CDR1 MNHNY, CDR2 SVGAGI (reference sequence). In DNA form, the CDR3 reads TGTGCCAGCAACAGAGATAGCAATCAGCCCCAGCATTTT. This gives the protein CASNRDSNQPQHF.

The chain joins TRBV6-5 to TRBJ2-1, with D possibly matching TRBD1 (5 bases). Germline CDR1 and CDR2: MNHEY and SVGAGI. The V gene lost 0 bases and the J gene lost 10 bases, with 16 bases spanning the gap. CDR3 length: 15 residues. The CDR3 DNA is TGTGCCAGCAGTTACTCATACAGGTCAGCCTACGAGCAGTTCTTC. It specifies CASSYSYRSAYEQFF.

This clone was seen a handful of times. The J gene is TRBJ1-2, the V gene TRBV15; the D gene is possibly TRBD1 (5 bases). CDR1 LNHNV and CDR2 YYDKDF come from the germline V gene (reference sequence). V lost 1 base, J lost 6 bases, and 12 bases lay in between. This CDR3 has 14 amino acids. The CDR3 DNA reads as TGTGCCACCAGCAGAGGGTTGGGAGGGGATGGCTACACCTTC. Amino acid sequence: CATSRGLGGDGYTF.